Presented here are 2 T cell receptor beta chains from one specimen sequenced in a study of cytomegalovirus exposure and HLA in healthy donors. PCR primers comprised 60 Vbeta and 13 Jbeta primers. Sequenced by immunoSEQ multiplex PCR; TCRdb stores in-frame clones only, minus some. The sample lists 150,000 to 200,000 clones, approximately 70% occurring once. Source material: PBMCs. All receptors come from a woman in her twenties or thirties in good health and CMV-seronegative.

The chain uses TRBV6-1 and TRBJ1-1, with D possibly matching TRBD1 (5 bases). This CDR3 comprises 14 residues. The V and J ends lost 9 bases and 4 bases respectively, with 18 bases between them. The V gene's germline CDR1 is MNHNS and CDR2 SASEGT. The CDR3 nucleotides are TGTGCCAGTACTGTAGCCTTCGGGGGCACTGAAGCTTTCTTT. This codes for CASTVAFGGTEAFF.

The chain uses TRBV5-1 and TRBJ1-2; 10 bases are a match to TRBD1. This CDR3 has 13 residues. Germline assignment: CDR1 SGHRS and CDR2 YFSETQ. Germline trimming cut 2 bases from V and 8 bases from J; bases unmatched to any gene: 3. CDR3 region: CASSFGTGDGYTF. In nucleotides, the CDR3 is TGCGCCAGCAGCTTTGGGACAGGGGACGGCTACACCTTC.